This T cell receptor beta chain came from a study of T cells in Graves' hyperthyroidism and ophthalmopathy. Whole-study results and caveats: Most thyroid clonotypes expanded above 0.001 were also detected in blood.

Amplified regions were TCR beta CDR3 sequences from RNA transcripts. The TCR CDR3 was amplified in a first-round RT-PCR using the HTBI primer set. TCRdb independently ran MiXCR on the multiplex PCR reads; one entry per CDR3 protein. The sample holds over 450,000 distinct CDR3 sequences; 17% are singletons and the top ten take roughly 18%. Each diagnosis drew on symptoms, thyroxine, TRAb, thyroid ultrasound and orbital computed tomography findings. This clonotype was seen only a few times. What it binds is not known. The CDR3 is 15 amino acids. V was shortened by 5 bases and J by 3 bases, with 14 bases between the two germline ends. Germline lookup yields CDR1 KGHDR and CDR2 SFDVKD.

The chain employs TRBV24-1 and TRBJ2-3; D might be TRBD1 (5 bases). Sequencing input: blood. The receptor was derived from a young woman with Graves' ophthalmopathy. CDR3: CATSGVSGLTDTQYF. DNA for the CDR3: TGTGCCACCAGTGGAGTCTCAGGGTTGACAGATACGCAGTATTTT.